The rows below give T cell receptor beta chains drawn from one sample of a study of CD4 T cells in relation to SARS-CoV-2 and coronaviruses. Produced via immunoSEQ multiplex PCR; TCRdb's table is partial and in-frame only. The sample shows roughly 60,000 clones, about 95% of them seen only once. Sequenced material: naive CD4+ T cells from PBMCs. The source of these receptors is a human donor in good health. The CDR3 runs from the conserved cysteine through the conserved F or W. The order of the fields is CDR3 length, D gene, V gene, clone size, J gene, CDR3 protein, CDR3 DNA. A D gene is named only where the DNA matches it firmly. Part of the rows lack a size; the others show once, few, many or a class for expanded clones.

length: 15
D: TRBD1
V: TRBV7-2
size: NA
J: TRBJ1-6
CDR3: CASSLTRTGDSPLHF
DNA: TGTGCCAGCAGCTTAACTAGAACAGGGGATTCACCCCTCCACTTT

length: 15
D: TRBD2
V: TRBV3-1/TRBV3-2
size: NA
J: TRBJ2-1
CDR3: CASSQDRTSAHEQFF
DNA: TGTGCCAGCAGCCAAGATAGGACTAGCGCCCATGAGCAGTTCTTC

length: 15
D: NA
V: TRBV27
size: NA
J: TRBJ2-6
CDR3: CASSLYPSGANVLTF
DNA: TGTGCCAGCAGTCTTTATCCGTCTGGGGCCAACGTCCTGACTTTC

length: 16
D: NA
V: TRBV1
size: NA
J: TRBJ2-7
CDR3: CTSSPTYPDRFYEQYF
DNA: TGCACCAGCAGCCCCACCTACCCGGACAGATTCTACGAGCAGTACTTC

length: 14
D: NA
V: TRBV9
size: NA
J: TRBJ2-5
CDR3: CASSVGGNQETQYF
DNA: TGTGCCAGCAGCGTAGGAGGGAATCAAGAGACCCAGTACTTC

length: 15
D: TRBD1
V: TRBV7-9
size: NA
J: TRBJ1-1
CDR3: CASSKPQGARTETFF
DNA: TGTGCCAGCAGCAAGCCCCAGGGGGCGCGTACTGAAACTTTCTTT

length: 15
D: NA
V: TRBV27
size: few
J: TRBJ2-3
CDR3: CASSPRDPGRDTQYF
DNA: TGTGCCAGCAGCCCCCGGGACCCCGGCCGGGATACGCAGTATTTT

length: 15
D: TRBD1
V: TRBV24-1
size: NA
J: TRBJ2-1
CDR3: CATSAWTGSYNEQFF
DNA: TGTGCCACCAGTGCCTGGACAGGCTCCTACAATGAGCAGTTCTTC

length: 16
D: NA
V: TRBV28
size: NA
J: TRBJ1-1
CDR3: CASSPWLVTKNTEAFF
DNA: TGTGCCAGCAGCCCCTGGTTGGTCACAAAGAACACTGAAGCTTTCTTT

length: 16
D: TRBD1
V: TRBV28
size: NA
J: TRBJ2-4
CDR3: CASSSGGPGAKNIQYF
DNA: TGTGCCAGCAGTTCAGGGGGCCCGGGGGCCAAAAACATTCAGTACTTC

length: 13
D: NA
V: TRBV28
size: once
J: TRBJ2-7
CDR3: CASSLRLTYEQYF
DNA: TGTGCCAGCAGTTTACGTTTAACCTACGAGCAGTACTTC

length: 17
D: TRBD1
V: TRBV28
size: NA
J: TRBJ2-3
CDR3: CASIRGGGQGATDTQYF
DNA: TGTGCCAGCATCCGAGGGGGAGGACAGGGGGCAACAGATACGCAGTATTTT

length: 14
D: NA
V: TRBV19
size: NA
J: TRBJ2-7
CDR3: CATRGAAGASEQYF
DNA: TGTGCCACCAGGGGAGCGGCGGGAGCCTCCGAGCAGTACTTC

length: 12
D: NA
V: TRBV3-1/TRBV3-2
size: once
J: TRBJ1-2
CDR3: CASSQGNYGYTF
DNA: TGTGCCAGCAGCCAAGGAAACTATGGCTACACCTTC

length: 13
D: NA
V: TRBV7-2
size: NA
J: TRBJ2-1
CDR3: CASSPHSYNEQFF
DNA: TGTGCCAGCAGCCCACACAGTTACAATGAGCAGTTCTTC

length: 17
D: TRBD1
V: TRBV9
size: NA
J: TRBJ2-5
CDR3: CASSVGPGTGGQETQYF
DNA: TGTGCCAGCAGCGTAGGCCCCGGGACAGGGGGACAAGAGACCCAGTACTTC

length: 13
D: NA
V: TRBV30
size: NA
J: TRBJ2-2
CDR3: CAWIRGNTGELFF
DNA: TGTGCCTGGATCAGGGGTAACACCGGGGAGCTGTTTTTT

length: 15
D: TRBD1
V: TRBV29-1
size: once
J: TRBJ2-1
CDR3: CSVAIRDRGINEQFF
DNA: TGCAGCGTGGCGATCCGGGACAGGGGGATAAATGAGCAGTTCTTC

length: 12
D: NA
V: TRBV28
size: NA
J: TRBJ2-3
CDR3: CASRSSTDTQYF
DNA: TGTGCCAGCAGGTCTAGCACAGATACGCAGTATTTT

length: 15
D: TRBD1
V: TRBV25-1
size: NA
J: TRBJ1-5
CDR3: CASSETGGGNQPQHF
DNA: TGTGCCAGCAGCGAAACAGGGGGTGGCAATCAGCCCCAGCATTTT

length: 15
D: NA
V: TRBV18
size: NA
J: TRBJ2-3
CDR3: CASSPRRGNTDTQYF
DNA: TGTGCCAGCTCACCACGTAGAGGGAACACAGATACGCAGTATTTT

length: 14
D: NA
V: TRBV5-1
size: NA
J: TRBJ2-3
CDR3: CASSLGGSPDTQYF
DNA: TGCGCCAGCAGCTTGGGCGGTAGCCCAGATACGCAGTATTTT

length: 13
D: TRBD1
V: TRBV3-1/TRBV3-2
size: NA
J: TRBJ2-7
CDR3: CASSQDWTGGRYF
DNA: TGTGCCAGCAGCCAAGATTGGACAGGGGGCAGGTACTTC

length: 13
D: NA
V: TRBV20-1
size: NA
J: TRBJ2-1
CDR3: CSASQSSYNEQFF
DNA: TGCAGTGCTAGTCAGAGCTCCTACAATGAGCAGTTCTTC

length: 13
D: NA
V: TRBV7-3
size: NA
J: TRBJ2-1
CDR3: CASSLTANNEQFF
DNA: TGTGCCAGCAGCTTAACAGCGAACAATGAGCAGTTCTTC

length: 16
D: TRBD1
V: TRBV5-6
size: NA
J: TRBJ1-4
CDR3: CASSIRQGLRGEKLFF
DNA: TGTGCCAGCAGCATAAGACAGGGGTTAAGGGGTGAAAAACTGTTTTTT

length: 16
D: NA
V: TRBV24-1
size: NA
J: TRBJ2-3
CDR3: CATSDLGGTSTDTQYF
DNA: TGTGCCACCAGTGATTTAGGCGGGACTAGCACAGATACGCAGTATTTT